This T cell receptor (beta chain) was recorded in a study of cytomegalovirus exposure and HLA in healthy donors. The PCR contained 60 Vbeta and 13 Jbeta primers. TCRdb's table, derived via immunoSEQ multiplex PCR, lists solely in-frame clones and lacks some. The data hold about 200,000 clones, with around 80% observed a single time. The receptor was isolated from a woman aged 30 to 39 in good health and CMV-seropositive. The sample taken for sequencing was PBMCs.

The CDR3 bases are TGTGCCAGCAGCGGGGGTCTGGACAGGGCCACTGAAGCTTTCTTT. Translated: CASSGGLDRATEAFF. The J gene is TRBJ1-1, the V gene TRBV5-4; 8 bases agree with TRBD1. CDR3 length: 15 residues. Germline V gene sequence: CDR1 SGHNT, CDR2 YYREEE (reference sequence). Trimming took 4 bases from V and 4 from J; bases not matched to a gene: 9. Full variable domain (rest looked up from reference TRBV5-4 and TRBJ1-1): ETGVTQSPTHLIKTRGQQVTLRCSSQSGHNTVSWYQQALGQGPQFIFQYYREEENGRGNFPPRFSGLQFPNYSSELNVNALELDDSALYLCASSGGLDRATEAFFGQGTRLTVV.